The 23 T cell receptor beta chains below all came from one sample that was sequenced in a study of blood T cells in healthy people across ages. Together with a sample-barcoded 5' primer, a J-beta primer mix was included in a second PCR lasting about 7 to 11 cycles. TCRdb analysed the 5' RACE reads with MiXCR anew, one entry per CDR3 protein. The data hold around 1.5 million distinct CDR3 sequences, with about 43% observed a single time. The sequenced sample was blood. These receptors originate from a woman in her late teens or twenties in good health.

The V call is TRBV2, the J call TRBJ1-1, with 8 bases that match TRBD1. Germline V CDR1 and CDR2: SNHLY, FYNNEI. The junction had 7 bases not matched to a gene; V was cut back by 4 bases and J by 6 bases. CDR3 length equals 14 residues. In DNA, the CDR3 is TGTGCCAGCAGTGGTCCCTGGACAGGGCCTGAAGCTTTCTTT. Translating gives CASSGPWTGPEAFF.

The chain employs TRBV7-3 and TRBJ1-2, with 7 bases aligning to TRBD1. CDR1 and CDR2 (germline): SGHTA, FQGTGA. The CDR3 runs to 13 residues. With 8 bases clipped from V and 8 bases from J, the junction kept 11 bases outside the gene matches. The CDR3 is CASCDRTGAGYTF. CDR3 coding DNA: TGTGCCAGCTGCGATCGGACAGGCGCGGGCTACACCTTC.

This rearrangement joins TRBV20-1 to TRBJ2-4; 7 bases line up with TRBD2. The end of the DNA fits TRBJ2-7 better, so the J call may be wrong. Germline CDR1 DFQATT, CDR2 SNEGSKA (reference sequence). This CDR3 has 14 residues. The CDR3 nucleotides are TGCAGTGCCCCGACGGGCGGGAGTAGCTACGAGCAGTACTTC. This sequence encodes CSAPTGGSSYEQYF.

The chain uses TRBV20-1 and TRBJ2-1; a possible D gene is TRBD2 (6 bases). The CDR3 length is 16 residues. In germline, CDR1 is DFQATT, CDR2 SNEGSKA (reference sequence). V was pared by 3 bases and J by 0 bases, with 15 bases between. This chain's CDR3 is CSARERDSSSYNEQFF. CDR3 bases: TGCAGTGCTAGGGAAAGGGACTCGAGCTCCTACAATGAGCAGTTCTTC.

The J gene is TRBJ1-1, the V gene TRBV7-9; D is ambiguous. The V end lost 5 bases, the J end lost 1 base, and 17 bases lay between the germline ends. CDR1 is SEHNR, CDR2 FQNEAQ, per germline (reference sequence). CDR3 length: 16 residues. Here the CDR3 DNA reads TGTGCCAGCAGCCCGGGCCCGGGTCAAGCGAACACTGAAGCTTTCTTT. Amino acid sequence: CASSPGPGQANTEAFF.

V gene TRBV7-9 combines with J gene TRBJ2-7; TRBD2 might be the D (6 bases). The V gene's germline CDR1 is SEHNR and CDR2 FQNEAQ (reference sequence). The V and J ends lost 8 bases and 2 bases respectively, with 16 bases between them. The CDR3 consists of 14 residues. The CDR3 protein is CASGARLETYEQYF. The CDR3 region has the DNA TGTGCCAGCGGCGCCAGACTAGAAACCTACGAGCAGTACTTC.

The chain couples TRBV7-2 to TRBJ1-2; possibly TRBD1 for D (6 bases). Trimming left V 0 bases short and J 8 bases short, with 22 bases between. Germline lookup yields CDR1 SGHTA and CDR2 FQGNSA. The CDR3 totals 17 residues. The CDR3 region is CASSLAVVVGTKGGYTF. CDR3 bases: TGTGCCAGCAGCTTAGCTGTGGTAGTCGGGACAAAGGGAGGCTACACCTTC.

J is TRBJ1-5 and V is TRBV3-1, with no clear D. CDR1 is LGHDT and CDR2 is YNNKEL in the germline V gene (reference sequence). The CDR3 is made up of 16 amino acids. V was clipped by 1 base and J by 3 bases, with 13 bases between them. The CDR3 loop reads CASSQGPSGFNQPQHF. The DNA of the CDR3 is TGTGCCAGCAGCCAAGGGCCCTCCGGGTTCAATCAGCCCCAGCATTTT.

The chain has TRBV30 and TRBJ1-1, with D possibly matching TRBD1 (6 bases). The CDR3 runs to 12 residues. Trimming cost V 4 bases and J 6 bases, with 12 bases left between them. Germline CDR1 and CDR2: GTSNPN and SVGIG (reference sequence). CDR3 coding DNA: TGTGCCTGGAAGTATGGGGGCGCTGAAGCTTTCTTT. Encoded protein: CAWKYGGAEAFF.

This clonotype has only one observation. V and J are TRBV27 and TRBJ1-1, with D perhaps TRBD1 (5 bases). Per germline, CDR1 MNHEY and CDR2 SMNVEV (reference sequence). V was pared by 5 bases and J by 6 bases, with 10 bases between. The CDR3 has 12 amino acids. The CDR3 here is CASSPGGSEAFF. Written as DNA, the CDR3 is TGTGCCAGCAGTCCTGGGGGGTCTGAAGCTTTCTTT.

This clonotype was detected only a few times. The chain has TRBV6-5 and TRBJ1-2; the D is unclear. Germline V gene data show CDR1 as MNHEY and CDR2 as SVGAGI. The CDR3 totals 13 residues. With 7 bases removed from V and 0 bases from J, the gap between germline ends came to 9 bases. This CDR3 is CASTMVPNYGYTF. The DNA for the CDR3 is TGTGCCAGCACCATGGTACCTAACTATGGCTACACCTTC.

This clonotype was observed a handful of times. This chain connects TRBV6-5 to TRBJ1-2; D is ambiguous. V dropped 5 bases and J dropped 4 bases, with 17 bases sitting between them. This CDR3 has 15 residues. CDR1 MNHEY and CDR2 SVGAGI come from the germline V gene. CDR3 residues: CASSPWGGSPYGYTF. The CDR3 DNA is TGTGCCAGCAGTCCCTGGGGAGGGAGCCCCTATGGCTACACCTTC.

This chain joins TRBV28 and TRBJ1-5, with a possible D match to TRBD1 (5 bases). The V and J ends lost 5 bases and 4 bases respectively, with 15 bases between them. Per germline, CDR1 MDHEN and CDR2 SYDVKM. There are 15 residues in the CDR3. Here the CDR3 reads CASSPLGGVNQPQHF. The CDR3 DNA is TGTGCCAGCAGTCCACTCGGGGGGGTTAATCAGCCCCAGCATTTT.

This clonotype was counted between two and nine times. V and J are TRBV2 and TRBJ1-5, with 8 bases matching TRBD1. The germline gives CDR1 SNHLY, CDR2 FYNNEI. The CDR3 runs 15 residues. After removal of 5 bases from V and 5 bases from J, the junction contained 8 bases not matched to a gene. CDR3 residues: CASSPGQGLHQPQHF. CDR3 DNA: TGTGCCAGCAGTCCCGGACAGGGACTCCATCAGCCCCAGCATTTT.

Only a few counts were recorded for this clonotype. The CDR3 sequence: CASSGVAGNPDTQYF. DNA for the CDR3: TGTGCCAGCTCTGGGGTAGCGGGAAACCCAGATACGCAGTATTTT. The V call is TRBV5-4, the J call TRBJ2-3; 8 bases line up with TRBD2. Trimming removed 7 bases from V and 4 bases from J; junction bases left unmatched: 11. Germline CDR1 is SGHNT and CDR2 is YYREEE (reference sequence). There are 15 residues in the CDR3. Full variable domain (outside the CDR3, taken from reference TRBV5-4 and TRBJ2-3): ETGVTQSPTHLIKTRGQQVTLRCSSQSGHNTVSWYQQALGQGPQFIFQYYREEENGRGNFPPRFSGLQFPNYSSELNVNALELDDSALYLCASSGVAGNPDTQYFGPGTRLTVL.

The rearrangement uses TRBV7-2 and TRBJ2-4; D may be TRBD2 (6 bases). Near its end, the DNA agrees better with TRBJ2-7, so the J call may be wrong. The CDR3 has 15 amino acids. Germline CDR1 and CDR2: SGHTA and FQGNSA. CDR3 amino acids: CASSLGGGPNYEQYF. For the CDR3, the DNA is TGTGCCAGCAGCTTAGGGGGAGGACCAAACTACGAGCAGTACTTC.

V is TRBV10-2 and J is TRBJ1-5; 9 bases map to TRBD1. The CDR3 length is 15 residues. Germline V gives CDR1 WSHSY, CDR2 SAAADI. The trim removed 4 bases at V and 5 bases at J, leaving 6 bases unmatched. The CDR3 loop is CASSVGQGGDQPQHF. Written as DNA, the CDR3 is TGCGCCAGCAGTGTGGGACAGGGAGGAGATCAGCCCCAGCATTTT.

This clonotype was seen only a few times. The V gene is TRBV20-1, the J gene TRBJ1-6, with TRBD1 matching 7 bases. Unmatched junction bases numbered 4, after V lost 0 bases and J lost 8 bases. Germline V gene sequence: CDR1 DFQATT, CDR2 SNEGSKA (reference sequence). The CDR3 consists of 14 residues. CDR3 nucleotide sequence: TGCAGTGCTAGAGAGCCAACAGGGGATTCACCCCTCCACTTT. This sequence encodes CSAREPTGDSPLHF.

V and J are TRBV4-1 and TRBJ2-7, with TRBD1 identical over 8 bases. Germline V gene lookup returns CDR1 MGHRA and CDR2 YSYEKL. V gave up 1 base and J gave up 2 bases; unmatched junction bases: 7. The CDR3 covers 16 residues. The CDR3 DNA sequence: TGCGCCAGCAGCCAAGTCGAAGACAGGGGACCCTACGAGCAGTACTTC. Its protein is CASSQVEDRGPYEQYF.

V gene TRBV5-1 combines with J gene TRBJ2-7, with D unclear. Between the trimmed V and J ends, which lost 4 bases and 2 bases, there was a span of 13 bases. Germline lookup yields CDR1 SGHRS and CDR2 YFSETQ. This CDR3 has 14 residues. CDR3 DNA sequence: TGCGCCAGCAGCCCGGACCCTGGACCCTACGAGCAGTACTTC. Its translation: CASSPDPGPYEQYF.

This clonotype was seen a handful of times. The chain links TRBV15 to TRBJ2-3; 12 bases fit TRBD2. Germline CDR1 and CDR2: LNHNV and YYDKDF (reference sequence). The CDR3 has 16 residues. J gave up 6 bases and V 5 bases, and 9 bases lay outside the gene matches. The CDR3 loop reads CATSPLAGGQRDTQYF. CDR3 coding DNA: TGTGCCACCAGCCCCCTAGCGGGGGGGCAGAGGGATACGCAGTATTTT.

This clonotype was detected only a few times. The chain has TRBV5-1 and TRBJ2-6; D is unresolved. The CDR3 runs to 16 residues. CDR1 SGHRS and CDR2 YFSETQ come from the germline V gene. V lost 1 base to trimming and J lost 4 bases, with 12 bases between them. As DNA, the CDR3 is TGCGCCAGCAGCTTGTCGGCGGTTGGAGGGGCCAACGTCCTGACTTTC. It codes for CASSLSAVGGANVLTF.

V gene TRBV5-1 combines with J gene TRBJ1-4; D gene unclear. V was clipped by 3 bases and J by 0 bases, with 9 bases between them. From germline, CDR1 is SGHRS and CDR2 YFSETQ. The CDR3 runs to 15 residues. The CDR3 nucleotides read TGCGCCAGCAGCTCCGGAAGCTCAACTAATGAAAAACTGTTTTTT. The encoded protein is CASSSGSSTNEKLFF.